This T cell receptor (beta chain) was recovered during a study of TIL therapy for anti-PD-1-resistant metastatic lung cancer. Study-level information: Tumors carried a median about 1.6 non-synonymous mutations per megabase.

The CDR3 extends over 15 amino acids. Trimming took 6 bases from V and 6 from J, leaving 18 bases between them. Germline CDR1 MNHEY, CDR2 SVGAGI. This clone was seen a few times. Its antigen is unidentified. This was the immunoSEQ v3 assay. Using immunoSEQ multiplex PCR, the repertoire was profiled, and TCRdb retains in-frame clones only, with some absent. The repertoire includes about 10,000 clones, around 54% of them detected once, and approximately 13% sits in the top ten. Time point of the sample: pre-treatment sample, taken before nivolumab and TIL therapy. Tumor tissue came from excised metastases, mostly pleural nodules or supraclavicular lymph nodes. Whole-study results and caveats: Many TIL product clones were absent from baseline tumor, suggesting clonal contraction.

The V and J genes are TRBV6-5 and TRBJ2-1; possible D gene TRBD2, 6 bases. The receptor was derived from a person aged 25 to 80 with non-small cell lung cancer. Sequences were derived from tumor tissue, sampled at baseline. CDR3: CASRAAWTGGNEQFF. The CDR3 nucleotides read TGTGCCAGCAGGGCTGCGTGGACCGGGGGCAATGAGCAGTTCTTC.